A selection of T cell receptor beta chains follows, all from one sample in a study of identical twins. Each CDR3 protein gets one entry after TCRdb re-called the 5' RACE reads with MiXCR. This table has some 570,000 distinct CDR3 sequences, about a fifth appearing once. This sample was shared with a second study, whose subject was yellow fever vaccine responses in identical twins.

The specimen was CD4+ T cells sorted from blood. All receptors derive from a woman aged 18-29 years in good health. The CDR3 runs from the conserved cysteine through the conserved F or W. Fields, in order: V gene, J gene, CDR3 protein.

TRBV6-1	TRBJ2-2	CASRRTSGGGTGELFF
TRBV5-1	TRBJ2-1	CASSSLAGGPLNEQFF
TRBV18	TRBJ2-7	CASSLTPHRGPAYEQYF
TRBV20-1	TRBJ2-2	CSARPASGSAGELFF
TRBV24-1	TRBJ2-2	CARKQGALGLAVHTGELFF
TRBV7-3	TRBJ2-7	CASSSSPVREQYF
TRBV12-3/TRBV12-4	TRBJ2-5	CASRPGTDQETQYF
TRBV4-1	TRBJ2-2	CASSQYLGAGRPNTGELFF
TRBV2	TRBJ2-7	CASSDGTPKSHEQYF
TRBV10-2	TRBJ2-3	CASCRLGGRSTDTQYF
TRBV12-3/TRBV12-4	TRBJ1-4	CASSPSGTGNEKLFF
TRBV5-1	TRBJ2-2	CASSLSGAANTGELFF
TRBV20-1	TRBJ2-1	CSAPISGSNEQFF
TRBV3-1	TRBJ1-3	CASSHRGPGNTIYF
TRBV6-5	TRBJ1-2	CASSYHPTGGNYGYTF
TRBV18	TRBJ2-1	CASSPPHTGGSYNEQFF
TRBV12-3/TRBV12-4	TRBJ1-1	CASSPRQGNNEAFF
TRBV6-1	TRBJ2-7	CASSGGLQAVYEQYF
TRBV11-1	TRBJ2-5	CASSLSPFITGYQETQYF
TRBV7-8	TRBJ2-1	CASSFPTVGAGVTYNEQFF
TRBV20-1	TRBJ1-1	CSAQQGVTEAFF
TRBV20-1	TRBJ1-1	CSAPDNGNTEAFF
TRBV7-6	TRBJ1-4	CASSLGLGRTNEKLFF
TRBV6-1	TRBJ2-7	CASNRAILSYEQYF
TRBV12-3/TRBV12-4	TRBJ1-6	CASSRQGGDSPLHF
TRBV4-1	TRBJ2-3	CASSQDYRGVRDTQYF
TRBV5-1	TRBJ2-2	CASSPSSGAGELFF
TRBV9	TRBJ2-1	CASSASSDSSFNEQFF
TRBV10-3	TRBJ2-4	CAISEPPGQIAKNIQYF
TRBV12-3/TRBV12-4	TRBJ1-6	CASSEDFNSPLHF
TRBV3-1	TRBJ2-5	CASSQGRGGLIQETQYF
TRBV9	TRBJ1-6	CASNTQGDRSSPLHF
TRBV5-1	TRBJ2-7	CASSTHTGTSASYEQYF
TRBV11-1	TRBJ2-1	CASSPTWTGNNEQFF
TRBV3-1	TRBJ2-4	CASSTGGMDKNIQYF
TRBV5-4	TRBJ2-5	CASNGQGVGETQYF
TRBV28	TRBJ2-7	CASSPPGLPTYEQYF
TRBV3-2	TRBJ2-4	CASTGGSWSLGAKNIQYF
TRBV3-1	TRBJ2-7	CASSRTGSYEQYF
TRBV12-3/TRBV12-4	TRBJ2-1	CASSGGGTGNNEQFF
TRBV4-1	TRBJ2-1	CASSQPRGAGIDNEQFF
TRBV10-2	TRBJ2-1	CASSGIPALAGGWMNEQFF